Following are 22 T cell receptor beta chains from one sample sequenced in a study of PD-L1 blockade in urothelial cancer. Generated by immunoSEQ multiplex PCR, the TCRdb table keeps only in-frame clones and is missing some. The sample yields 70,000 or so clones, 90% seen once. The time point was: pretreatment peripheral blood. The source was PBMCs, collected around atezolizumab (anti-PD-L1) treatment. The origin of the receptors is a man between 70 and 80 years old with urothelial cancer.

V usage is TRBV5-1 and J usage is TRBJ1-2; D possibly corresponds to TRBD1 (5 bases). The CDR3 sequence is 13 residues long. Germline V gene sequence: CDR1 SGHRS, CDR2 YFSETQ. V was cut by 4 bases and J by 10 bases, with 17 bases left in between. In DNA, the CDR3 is TGCGCCAGCAGCCCGGTCGGCGGGGGTGACTACACCTTC. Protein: CASSPVGGGDYTF.

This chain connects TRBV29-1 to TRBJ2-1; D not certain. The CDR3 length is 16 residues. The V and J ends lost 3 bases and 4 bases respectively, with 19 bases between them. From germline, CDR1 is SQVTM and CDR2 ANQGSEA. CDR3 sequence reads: CSVEATRGPLYNEQFF. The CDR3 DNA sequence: TGCAGCGTTGAGGCGACCCGCGGTCCCCTTTACAATGAGCAGTTCTTC.

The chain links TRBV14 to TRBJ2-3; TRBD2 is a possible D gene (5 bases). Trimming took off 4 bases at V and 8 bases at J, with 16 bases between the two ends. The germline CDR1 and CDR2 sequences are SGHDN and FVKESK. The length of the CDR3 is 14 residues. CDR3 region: CASSPHDYGGTQYF. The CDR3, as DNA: TGTGCCAGCAGCCCGCACGACTACGGTGGTACGCAGTATTTT.

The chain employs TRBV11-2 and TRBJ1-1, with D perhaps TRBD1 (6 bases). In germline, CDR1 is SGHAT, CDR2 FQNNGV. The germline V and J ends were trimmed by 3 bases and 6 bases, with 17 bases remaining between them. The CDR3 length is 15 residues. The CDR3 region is CASSFGGGGMAEAFF. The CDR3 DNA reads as TGTGCCAGCAGCTTTGGGGGCGGGGGTATGGCTGAAGCTTTCTTT.

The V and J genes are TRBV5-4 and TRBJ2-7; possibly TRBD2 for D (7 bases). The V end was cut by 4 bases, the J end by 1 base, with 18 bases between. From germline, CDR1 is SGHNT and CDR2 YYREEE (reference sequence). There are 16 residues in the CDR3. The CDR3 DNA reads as TGTGCCAGCAGCCGCGGGGGCCTTAGCTTATCCTACGAGCAGTACTTC. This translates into CASSRGGLSLSYEQYF.

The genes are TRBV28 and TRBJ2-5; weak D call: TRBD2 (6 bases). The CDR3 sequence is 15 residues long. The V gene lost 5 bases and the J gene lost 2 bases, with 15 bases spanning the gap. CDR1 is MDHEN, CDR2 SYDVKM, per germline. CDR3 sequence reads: CASSPIAEPQETQYF. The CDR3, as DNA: TGTGCCAGCAGTCCGATAGCGGAACCTCAAGAGACCCAGTACTTC.

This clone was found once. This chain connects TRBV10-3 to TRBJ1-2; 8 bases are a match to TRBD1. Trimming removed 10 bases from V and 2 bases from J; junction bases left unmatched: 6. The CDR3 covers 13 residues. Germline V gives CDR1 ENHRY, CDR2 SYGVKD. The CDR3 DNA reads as TGTGCCACTGGAGACAGGGGAAACTATGGCTACACCTTC. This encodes CATGDRGNYGYTF.

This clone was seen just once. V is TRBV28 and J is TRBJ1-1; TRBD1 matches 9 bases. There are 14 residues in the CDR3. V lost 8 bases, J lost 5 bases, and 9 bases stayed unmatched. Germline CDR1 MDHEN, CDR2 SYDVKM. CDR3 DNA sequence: TGTGCCAGCCTTACAGGGGGCGGAGGGACTGAAGCTTTCTTT. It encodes CASLTGGGGTEAFF.

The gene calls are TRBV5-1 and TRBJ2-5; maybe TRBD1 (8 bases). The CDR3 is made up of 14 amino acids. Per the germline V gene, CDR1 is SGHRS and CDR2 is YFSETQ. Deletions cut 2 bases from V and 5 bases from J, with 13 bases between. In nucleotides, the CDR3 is TGCGCCAGCAGCTTCGGACAGGGAGGGGAGACCCAGTACTTC. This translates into CASSFGQGGETQYF.

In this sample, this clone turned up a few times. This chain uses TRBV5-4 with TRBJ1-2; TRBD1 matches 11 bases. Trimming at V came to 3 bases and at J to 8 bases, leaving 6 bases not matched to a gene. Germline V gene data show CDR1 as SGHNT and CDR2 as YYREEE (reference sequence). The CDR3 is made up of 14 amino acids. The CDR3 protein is CASSSGTGGRGYTF. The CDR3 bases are TGTGCCAGCAGCTCCGGGACAGGGGGAAGAGGCTACACCTTC.

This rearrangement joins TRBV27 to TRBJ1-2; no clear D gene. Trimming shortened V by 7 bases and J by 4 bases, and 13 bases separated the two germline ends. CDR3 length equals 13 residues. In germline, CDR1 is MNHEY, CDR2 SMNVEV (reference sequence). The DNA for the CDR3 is TGTGCCAGCATGCCGGGAGTGGGCTATGGCTACACCTTC. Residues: CASMPGVGYGYTF.

The DNA for the CDR3 is TGTGCCACCAGCAGAGATCCTCGGGGAGAAGAGACCCAGTACTTC. Its protein product is CATSRDPRGEETQYF. The gene calls are TRBV15 and TRBJ2-5, with D maybe TRBD2 (5 bases). V lost 0 bases and J 3 bases, leaving 11 bases between the germline ends. The CDR3 runs to 15 residues. Germline CDR1 is LNHNV and CDR2 is YYDKDF (reference sequence).

The CDR3 nucleotides read TGCGCCAGCAGCTTGATAGCGGGAGCGTCCTACGAGCAGTACTTC. Amino acid sequence: CASSLIAGASYEQYF. This chain links TRBV5-1 with TRBJ2-7; 9 positions agree with TRBD2. Germline CDR1 is SGHRS and CDR2 is YFSETQ. Trimming removed 1 base from V and 1 base from J; junction bases left unmatched: 3. There are 15 residues in the CDR3.

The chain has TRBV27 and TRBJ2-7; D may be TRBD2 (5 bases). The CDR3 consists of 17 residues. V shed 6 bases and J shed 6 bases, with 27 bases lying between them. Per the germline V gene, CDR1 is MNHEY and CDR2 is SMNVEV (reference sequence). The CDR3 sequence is CASRALSADYRASEQYF. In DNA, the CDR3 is TGTGCCAGCAGGGCTCTAAGTGCCGACTATAGGGCCTCCGAGCAGTACTTC.

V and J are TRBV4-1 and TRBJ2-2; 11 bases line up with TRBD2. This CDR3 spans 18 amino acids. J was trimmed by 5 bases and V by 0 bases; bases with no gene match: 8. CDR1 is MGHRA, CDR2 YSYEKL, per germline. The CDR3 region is CASSQDSGRALGTGELFF. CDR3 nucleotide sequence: TGCGCCAGCAGCCAAGATAGCGGGAGGGCCTTGGGGACCGGGGAGCTGTTTTTT.

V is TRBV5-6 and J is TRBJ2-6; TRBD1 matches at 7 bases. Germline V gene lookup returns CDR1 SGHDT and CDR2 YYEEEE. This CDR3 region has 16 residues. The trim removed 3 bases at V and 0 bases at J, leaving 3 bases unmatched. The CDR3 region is CASSSGTVSGANVLTF. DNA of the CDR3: TGTGCCAGCAGCTCCGGGACAGTCTCTGGGGCCAACGTCCTGACTTTC. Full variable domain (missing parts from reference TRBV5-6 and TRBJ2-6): DAGVTQSPTHLIKTRGQQVTLRCSPKSGHDTVSWYQQALGQGPQFIFQYYEEEERQRGNFPDRFSGHQFPNYSSELNVNALLLGDSALYLCASSSGTVSGANVLTFGAGSRLTVL.

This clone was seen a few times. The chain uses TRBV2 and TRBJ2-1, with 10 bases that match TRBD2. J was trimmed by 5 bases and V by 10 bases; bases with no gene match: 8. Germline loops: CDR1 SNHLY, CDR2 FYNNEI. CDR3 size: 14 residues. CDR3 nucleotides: TGTGCCACGACAGGACTAGCGGTAAACAATGAGCAGTTCTTC. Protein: CATTGLAVNNEQFF.

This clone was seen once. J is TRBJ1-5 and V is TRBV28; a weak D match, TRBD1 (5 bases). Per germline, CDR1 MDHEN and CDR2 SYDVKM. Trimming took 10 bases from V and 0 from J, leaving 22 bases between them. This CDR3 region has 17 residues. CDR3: CATRVRGLKNSNQPQHF. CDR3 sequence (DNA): TGTGCCACGAGGGTGCGGGGCCTCAAAAATAGCAATCAGCCCCAGCATTTT.

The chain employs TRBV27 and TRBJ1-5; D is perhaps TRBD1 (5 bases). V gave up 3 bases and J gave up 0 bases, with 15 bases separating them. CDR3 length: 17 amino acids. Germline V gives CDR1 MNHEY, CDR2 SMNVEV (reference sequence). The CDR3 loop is CASSLVFRGNSNQPQHF. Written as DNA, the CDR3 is TGTGCCAGCAGTTTGGTATTTCGGGGGAATAGCAATCAGCCCCAGCATTTT.

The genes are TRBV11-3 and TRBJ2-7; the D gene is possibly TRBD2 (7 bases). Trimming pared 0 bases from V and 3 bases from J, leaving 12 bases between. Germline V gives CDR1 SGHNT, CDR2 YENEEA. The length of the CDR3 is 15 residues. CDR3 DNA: TGTGCCAGCAGCTTAGAGGGGGGGGCATACTACGAGCAGTACTTC. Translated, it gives CASSLEGGAYYEQYF. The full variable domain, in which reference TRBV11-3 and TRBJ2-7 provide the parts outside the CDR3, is EAGVVQSPRYKIIEKKQPVAFWCNPISGHNTLYWYLQNLGQGPELLIRYENEEAVDDSQLPKDRFSAERLKGVDSTLKIQPAELGDSAVYLCASSLEGGAYYEQYFGPGTRLTVT.

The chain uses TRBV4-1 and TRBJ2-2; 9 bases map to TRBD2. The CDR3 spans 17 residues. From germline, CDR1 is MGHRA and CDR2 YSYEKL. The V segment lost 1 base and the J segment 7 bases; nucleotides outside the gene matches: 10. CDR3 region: CASSQASGTTQGGELFF. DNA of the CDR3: TGCGCCAGCAGCCAAGCTAGCGGGACCACGCAAGGCGGGGAGCTGTTTTTT.

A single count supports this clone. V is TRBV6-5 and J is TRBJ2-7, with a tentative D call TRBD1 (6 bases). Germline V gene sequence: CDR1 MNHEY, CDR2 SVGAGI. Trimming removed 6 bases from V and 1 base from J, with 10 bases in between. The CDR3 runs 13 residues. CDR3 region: CASRNRVSYEQYF. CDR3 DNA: TGTGCCAGCAGGAACAGGGTTTCCTACGAGCAGTACTTC.